Reported below is one T cell receptor (beta chain). Its antigen remains unknown. The data belong to a study of post-analysis software for immune sequencing data. The CDR3 loop spans 13 amino acids. Germline V gene lookup returns CDR1 SGHTA and CDR2 FQGNSA. Deletions cut 5 bases from V and 0 bases from J, with 5 bases between. Notes on the study in general: The study found significantly lower normalized Chao1 diversity in multiple sclerosis patients than in controls. Patients had higher frequencies than controls of roughly five TRBV segments, including TRBV5-6, TRBV5-1 and TRBV20-1. Strong same-batch co-clustering of samples appeared with F measure clustering.

Unique molecular identifiers were built into the TCR beta cDNA libraries. TCRdb ran MiXCR on the PCR reads and lists one entry per CDR3 protein. This sample has hundreds of thousands of distinct CDR3 sequences, with 30% to 45% found just once. This chain uses TRBV7-2 with TRBJ2-4; D is unresolved. This TCR was recovered from a girl aged 5-17 years with multiple sclerosis. The sample consisted of blood. In DNA, the CDR3 is TGTGCCAGCAGCGGTCTAGCCAAAAACATTCAGTACTTC. This gives the protein CASSGLAKNIQYF.